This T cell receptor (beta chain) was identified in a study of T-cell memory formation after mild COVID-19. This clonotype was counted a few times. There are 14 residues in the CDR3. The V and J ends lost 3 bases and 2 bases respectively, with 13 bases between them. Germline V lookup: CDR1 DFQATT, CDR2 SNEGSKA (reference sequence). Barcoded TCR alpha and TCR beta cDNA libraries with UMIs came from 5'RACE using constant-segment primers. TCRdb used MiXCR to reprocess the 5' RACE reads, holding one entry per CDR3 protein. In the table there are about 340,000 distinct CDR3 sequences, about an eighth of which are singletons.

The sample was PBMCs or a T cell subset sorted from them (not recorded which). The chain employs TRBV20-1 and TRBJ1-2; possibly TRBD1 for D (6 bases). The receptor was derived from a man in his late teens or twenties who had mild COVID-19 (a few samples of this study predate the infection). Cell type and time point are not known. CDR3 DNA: TGCAGTGCTAGGGACGGTACAGGGAACTATGGCTACACCTTC. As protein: CSARDGTGNYGYTF.